This paragraph covers one T cell receptor (beta chain) sequence. Its antigen is not known. This sample is part of a study of cytomegalovirus exposure and HLA in healthy donors. Study-level background: As released early, the data held some 85 million unique TCRs from HLA-typed donors. General study points: 16,951 TCR beta sequences were associated with HLA alleles at 0.05 false discovery rate in a later analysis. Sequences of the TCR beta chain were said to predict the HLA-A and HLA-B alleles of most subjects accurately. As a later analysis revealed, the rate of TCR association differed by HLA locus, with DRB1 most and HLA-C fewest.

This CDR3 region has 10 residues. The germline V gene has CDR1 SQVTM and CDR2 ANQGSEA. Researchers ran the PCR with 60 Vbeta and 13 Jbeta primers. Method: immunoSEQ multiplex PCR; TCRdb's copy keeps in-frame clones and lacks some. This table holds more than 85,000 clones, roughly three quarters found once. The receptor comes from a female donor in good health and CMV-seropositive. This rearrangement joins TRBV29-1 to TRBJ2-1, with TRBD2 matching over 7 bases. Sequences were obtained from PBMCs. The CDR3 region has the DNA TGCAGTGTGGGGGGGAATGAGCAGTTCTTC. The encoded protein is CSVGGNEQFF.